The 23 T cell receptor beta chains listed next were all sequenced from one sample in a study of blood T cell repertoires in COVID-19. The repertoire was sequenced with immunoSEQ multiplex PCR; TCRdb's copy has only in-frame clones and lacks some. This sample yields approximately 100,000 clones, of which more than 70% are seen a single time; approximately 17% belongs to the top ten. The source material was peripheral blood. Receptors originate from a woman aged 80 or over in a cohort sampled during active COVID-19.

V and J are TRBV12-3 or TRBV12-4 and TRBJ1-1; D perhaps matches TRBD1 (5 bases). Deletions cut 6 bases from V and 1 base from J, with 9 bases between. The CDR3 contains 13 residues. The CDR3 coding sequence is TGTGCCAGCAGGGGGCAAGGGAACACTGAAGCTTTCTTT. Residues: CASRGQGNTEAFF.

The J gene is TRBJ2-7, the V gene TRBV3-1 (or the pseudogene TRBV3-2); D perhaps matches TRBD2 (5 bases). Trimming stripped 2 bases from V and 0 bases from J, with 5 bases between. Germline CDR1 is LGHDT and CDR2 is YNNKEL (reference sequence). CDR3 size: 13 residues. CDR3: CASSQLASYEQYF. CDR3 nucleotides: TGTGCCAGCAGCCAACTAGCCTCCTACGAGCAGTACTTC.

The CDR3 DNA follows: TGTGCCAGCAGCTTAGATCGGACTAGTGGCAATGAGCAGTTCTTC. Amino acid sequence: CASSLDRTSGNEQFF. V is TRBV11-2 and J is TRBJ2-1; the match to TRBD2 covers 7 bases. After removal of 0 bases from V and 6 bases from J, the junction contained 5 bases not matched to a gene. CDR3 size: 15 residues. Per germline, CDR1 SGHAT and CDR2 FQNNGV.

For this clone: At one end the junction does not follow the germline gene, possibly because of a read error. J is TRBJ1-5 and V is TRBV28; 8 bases agree with TRBD1. The CDR3 is 12 residues long. Germline V CDR1 and CDR2: MDHEN, SYDVKM. In nucleotides, the CDR3 is TGTGCCAGCAGTTTGGGGCAGGGGGCAATAGGTTTT. Translation: CASSLGQGAIGF. Combining the CDR3 with reference TRBV28 and TRBJ1-5 gives the whole variable domain DVKVTQSSRYLVKRTGEKVFLECVQDMDHENMFWYRQDPGLGLRLIYFSYDVKMKEKGDIPEGYSVSREKKERFSLILESASTNQTSMYLCASSLGQGAIGFGDGTRLSIL.

This chain joins TRBV10-2 and TRBJ2-1; 12 bases are a match to TRBD2. This CDR3 contains 16 residues. J was trimmed by 6 bases and V by 3 bases; bases with no gene match: 6. Germline V lookup: CDR1 WSHSY, CDR2 SAAADI. In nucleotides, the CDR3 is TGCGCCAGCAGTGAATGGTCTAGCGGGAGGGTCAATGAGCAGTTCTTC. Translation: CASSEWSSGRVNEQFF.

The V and J genes are TRBV6-1 and TRBJ1-5; D may be TRBD1 (5 bases). The CDR3 contains 14 residues. The germline CDR1 and CDR2 sequences are MNHNS and SASEGT. The V end was cut by 3 bases, the J end by 1 base, with 7 bases between. The CDR3 is CASSEGQSNQPQHF. The CDR3 bases are TGTGCCAGCAGTGAGGGGCAGAGCAATCAGCCCCAGCATTTT.

CDR3 coding DNA: TGTGCCAGCAGCAAAGCGGACAGCCGGAGCCACGAGCAGTACTTC. Translated: CASSKADSRSHEQYF. This chain joins TRBV21-1 and TRBJ2-7; TRBD1 is the table's D call and was not checked against the DNA. TRBV21-1 constitutes a pseudogene. This CDR3 region has 15 residues.

The chain employs TRBV5-1 and TRBJ2-1; tentative D call: TRBD1 (5 bases). Germline CDR1 and CDR2: SGHRS and YFSETQ. Trimming stripped 7 bases from V and 8 bases from J, with 19 bases between. The CDR3 runs to 14 residues. The CDR3 region has the DNA TGCGCCAGCGGAAAGCAGGGAAACGTCGATGAGCAGTTCTTC. This sequence encodes CASGKQGNVDEQFF.

Of note for this clone: One end of the junction fails to match germline, which may point to a read error. V is TRBV11-3 and J is TRBJ1-6; D gene ambiguous. Per germline, CDR1 SGHNT and CDR2 YENEEA. This CDR3 comprises 13 residues. Here the CDR3 reads CASSRGGDSSLHF. CDR3 DNA sequence: TGTGCCAGCAGCCGCGGCGGAGATTCATCCCTCCACTTT. The whole variable domain, filled in from reference TRBV11-3 and TRBJ1-6, reads EAGVVQSPRYKIIEKKQPVAFWCNPISGHNTLYWYLQNLGQGPELLIRYENEEAVDDSQLPKDRFSAERLKGVDSTLKIQPAELGDSAVYLCASSRGGDSSLHFGNGTRLTVT.

The chain employs TRBV5-4 and TRBJ2-3, with D uncertain. CDR3 length: 14 amino acids. Trimming removed 0 bases at V and 4 bases at J, with 9 bases between. Germline CDR1 reads SGHNT; CDR2 reads YYREEE (reference sequence). The CDR3: CASSLAWRPDTQYF. In DNA form, the CDR3 reads TGTGCCAGCAGCTTGGCCTGGCGGCCAGATACGCAGTATTTT.

The V gene is TRBV10-2, the J gene TRBJ2-5, with D tentatively TRBD2 (5 bases). There are 14 residues in the CDR3. Per the germline V gene, CDR1 is WSHSY and CDR2 is SAAADI. V lost 2 bases and J lost 5, with 12 bases in between. The CDR3 coding sequence is TGCGCCAGCAGTGAGACGCTTAGAGGGGAGACCCAGTACTTC. This translates into CASSETLRGETQYF.

The rearrangement uses TRBV3-1 (or the pseudogene TRBV3-2) and TRBJ2-2; D uncertain. Germline V gene data show CDR1 as LGHDT and CDR2 as YNNKEL (reference sequence). The CDR3 runs to 15 residues. Deletions cut 4 bases from V and 7 bases from J, with 16 bases between. In nucleotides, the CDR3 is TGTGCCAGCAGCCTCGTCGGGTTCAAGGACGGGGAGCTGTTTTTT. This translates into CASSLVGFKDGELFF.

J is TRBJ1-2 and V is TRBV19; 7 bases line up with TRBD1. The CDR3 runs 12 residues. The V gene end was trimmed by 8 bases and the J gene end by 8 bases; junction bases not matched to a gene: 8. Per the germline V gene, CDR1 is LNHDA and CDR2 is SQIVND (reference sequence). The CDR3 region is CASSRQGGGYTF. The CDR3 coding sequence is TGTGCCAGTTCTCGGCAGGGGGGCGGCTACACCTTC.

The J gene is TRBJ2-7, the V gene TRBV19; TRBD2 matches at 8 bases. J lost 0 bases, V lost 4 bases, and 14 bases had no gene match. The germline V gene encodes CDR1 LNHDA and CDR2 SQIVND (reference sequence). The CDR3 contains 18 residues. The CDR3 loop is CASSNIRGGNRDSYEQYF. The CDR3 nucleotides read TGTGCCAGTAGTAACATTCGCGGGGGGAACAGGGACTCCTACGAGCAGTACTTC. The full variable domain, its missing parts supplied by reference TRBV19 and TRBJ2-7, is DGGITQSPKYLFRKEGQNVTLSCEQNLNHDAMYWYRQDPGQGLRLIYYSQIVNDFQKGDIAEGYSVSREKKESFPLTVTSAQKNPTAFYLCASSNIRGGNRDSYEQYFGPGTRLTVT.

This chain uses TRBV6-2 or TRBV6-3 with TRBJ2-7, with 7 nucleotides matching TRBD2. CDR1 and CDR2 from the germline V gene are MNHEY and SVGEGT. After removal of 6 bases from V and 3 bases from J, the junction contained 5 bases not matched to a gene. The CDR3 has 13 residues. The CDR3 loop is CASSLAANYEQYF. The CDR3 nucleotides read TGTGCCAGCAGCCTAGCGGCAAACTACGAGCAGTACTTC.

This chain connects TRBV5-1 to TRBJ1-4, with D maybe TRBD1 (6 bases). The CDR3 runs to 15 residues. Trimming pared 0 bases from V and 5 bases from J, leaving 11 bases between. Germline CDR1 is SGHRS and CDR2 is YFSETQ. The CDR3 loop reads CASSLAGQSNEKLFF. In nucleotides, the CDR3 is TGCGCCAGCAGCTTGGCCGGACAGTCCAATGAAAAACTGTTTTTT.

The chain joins TRBV9 to TRBJ2-7; 9 bases fit TRBD2. The CDR3 sequence is 13 residues long. The V gene end was trimmed by 2 bases and the J gene end by 6 bases; junction bases not matched to a gene: 3. The germline CDR1 and CDR2 sequences are SGDLS and YYNGEE. CDR3 residues: CASSVTSGLEQYF. CDR3 sequence (DNA): TGTGCCAGCAGCGTGACTAGCGGTCTCGAGCAGTACTTC.

The chain uses TRBV27 and TRBJ2-3; weak D call: TRBD1 (5 bases). This CDR3 is 15 amino acids long. Per germline, CDR1 MNHEY and CDR2 SMNVEV (reference sequence). Deletions cut 6 bases from V and 1 base from J, with 14 bases between. The CDR3 protein is CASSLSGAGTDTQYF. The CDR3 nucleotides are TGTGCCAGCAGCCTCTCTGGGGCGGGCACAGATACGCAGTATTTT.

The chain has TRBV25-1 and TRBJ1-6; 9 bases are shared with TRBD1. Germline assignment: CDR1 MGHDK and CDR2 SYGVNS. The CDR3 is 14 amino acids. The ends lost 4 bases at V and 10 bases at J; junction bases unmatched: 5. The CDR3 protein is CASSVTGGISPLHF. The CDR3 region has the DNA TGTGCCAGCAGTGTTACAGGGGGCATATCACCCCTCCACTTT.

V and J are TRBV24-1 and TRBJ2-7; a possible D gene is TRBD1 (6 bases). Trimming pared 7 bases from V and 9 bases from J, leaving 12 bases between. CDR1 KGHDR and CDR2 SFDVKD come from the germline V gene. The CDR3 runs 11 residues. Here the CDR3 reads CATSGEGGQYF. In DNA, the CDR3 is TGTGCCACCAGCGGGGAAGGGGGGCAGTACTTC.

The genes are TRBV19 and TRBJ2-6; D is perhaps TRBD1 (6 bases). CDR3 length equals 15 residues. V was shortened by 6 bases and J by 0 bases, with 9 bases between the two germline ends. Germline CDR1 is LNHDA and CDR2 is SQIVND (reference sequence). The DNA of the CDR3 is TGTGCCAGTAGAACAGGGAACTCTGGGGCCAACGTCCTGACTTTC. Its translation: CASRTGNSGANVLTF.

V is TRBV19 and J is TRBJ2-3, with 9 bases identical to TRBD2. After removal of 7 bases from V and 1 base from J, the junction contained 3 bases not matched to a gene. Germline-derived CDR1 and CDR2 are LNHDA and SQIVND (reference sequence). There are 14 residues in the CDR3. The CDR3: CASKSSGGTDTQYF. In DNA, the CDR3 is TGTGCCAGTAAGTCTAGCGGGGGCACAGATACGCAGTATTTT. The whole variable domain, remainder taken from reference TRBV19 and TRBJ2-3, is DGGITQSPKYLFRKEGQNVTLSCEQNLNHDAMYWYRQDPGQGLRLIYYSQIVNDFQKGDIAEGYSVSREKKESFPLTVTSAQKNPTAFYLCASKSSGGTDTQYFGPGTRLTVL.

The rearrangement links TRBV18 to TRBJ1-1, with a tentative D call TRBD1 (5 bases). This CDR3 has 15 residues. The V end was cut by 0 bases, the J end by 4 bases, with 12 bases between. Per the germline V gene, CDR1 is KGHSH and CDR2 is LQKENI. The CDR3 bases are TGTGCCAGCTCACCACCGGGGGGATGGGGCACTGAAGCTTTCTTT. It encodes CASSPPGGWGTEAFF.